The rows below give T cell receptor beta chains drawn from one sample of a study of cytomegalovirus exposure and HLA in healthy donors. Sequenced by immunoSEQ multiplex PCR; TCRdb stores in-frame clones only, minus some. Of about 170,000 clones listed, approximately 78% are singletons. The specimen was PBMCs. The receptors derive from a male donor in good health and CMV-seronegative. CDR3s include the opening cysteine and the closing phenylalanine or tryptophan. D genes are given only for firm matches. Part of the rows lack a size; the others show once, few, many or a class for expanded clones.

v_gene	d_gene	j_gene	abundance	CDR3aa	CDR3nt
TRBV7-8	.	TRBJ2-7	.	CASSLIVPRRDFGWQYF	TGTGCCAGCAGCTTAATCGTCCCTCGGCGGGATTTTGGATGGCAGTACTTC
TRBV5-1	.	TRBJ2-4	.	CASSPATANIQYF	TGCGCCAGCAGCCCGGCCACAGCCAACATTCAGTACTTC
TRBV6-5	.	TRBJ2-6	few	CATTTDSGANVLTF	TGTGCCACGACTACGGACTCTGGGGCCAACGTCCTGACTTTC
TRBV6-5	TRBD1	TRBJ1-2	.	CASSLRQGAGYGYTF	TGTGCCAGCAGTCTTAGACAGGGGGCAGGATATGGCTACACCTTC
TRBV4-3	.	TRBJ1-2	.	CASSQDGDQAGLNYGYTF	TGCGCCAGCAGCCAAGATGGGGATCAGGCAGGGCTAAACTATGGCTACACCTTC
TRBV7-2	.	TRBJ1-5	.	CASSSPGSNQPQHF	TGTGCCAGCAGCTCCCCAGGGTCCAATCAGCCCCAGCATTTT
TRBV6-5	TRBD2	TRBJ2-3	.	CASRTGLAADTQYF	TGTGCCAGCAGGACGGGACTAGCAGCAGATACGCAGTATTTT
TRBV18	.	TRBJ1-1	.	CASSLQGPEAFF	TGTGCCAGCTCACTACAGGGACCTGAAGCTTTCTTT
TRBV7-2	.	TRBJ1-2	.	CASSPPSTDYGYTF	TGTGCCAGCAGCCCCCCCTCGACAGACTATGGCTACACCTTC
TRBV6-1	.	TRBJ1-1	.	CASSVQQGQNTEAFF	TGTGCCAGCAGTGTACAACAGGGTCAGAACACTGAAGCTTTCTTT
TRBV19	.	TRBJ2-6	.	CASRSGAGANVLTF	TGTGCCAGTAGAAGTGGGGCCGGGGCCAACGTCCTGACTTTC
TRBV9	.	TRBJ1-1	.	CASSVAVNTEAFF	TGTGCCAGCAGCGTAGCGGTCAACACTGAAGCTTTCTTT
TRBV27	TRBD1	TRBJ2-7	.	CASSLQGADSYEQYF	TGTGCCAGCAGTCTACAGGGGGCGGATTCCTACGAGCAGTACTTC
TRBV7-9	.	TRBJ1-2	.	CASSSPQGTDGYTF	TGTGCCAGCAGCTCACCCCAGGGGACCGATGGCTACACCTTC
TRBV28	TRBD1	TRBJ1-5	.	CASSTGQGNNQPQHF	TGTGCCAGCAGTACGGGACAGGGGAACAATCAGCCCCAGCATTTT
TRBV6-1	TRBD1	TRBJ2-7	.	CASFLGQYRYEQYF	TGTGCCAGCTTCCTGGGACAGTATAGGTACGAGCAGTACTTC
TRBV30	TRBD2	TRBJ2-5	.	CAWSVRSGGTDQYF	TGTGCCTGGAGTGTACGGAGCGGGGGCACGGACCAGTACTTC
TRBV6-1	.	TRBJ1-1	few	CASSGRSNTEAFF	TGTGCCAGCAGTGGCCGGTCGAACACTGAAGCTTTCTTT
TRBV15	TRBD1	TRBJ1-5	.	CATSGTVDQPQHF	TGTGCCACCTCCGGGACAGTGGATCAGCCCCAGCATTTT
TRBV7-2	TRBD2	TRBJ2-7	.	CASSISGRSYEQYF	TGTGCCAGCAGCATTAGCGGGAGGAGCTACGAGCAGTACTTC
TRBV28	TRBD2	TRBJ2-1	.	CASSLSSGYNEQFF	TGTGCCAGCAGCCTCAGTAGCGGGTACAATGAGCAGTTCTTC
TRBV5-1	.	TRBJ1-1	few	CASSLATVAVGDDTEAFF	TGCGCCAGCAGCTTGGCGACCGTCGCAGTCGGGGATGACACTGAAGCTTTCTTT
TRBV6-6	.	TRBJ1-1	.	CASRGAGMNTEAFF	TGTGCCAGCAGAGGTGCGGGGATGAACACTGAAGCTTTCTTT
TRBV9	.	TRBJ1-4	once	CASSPRGTLDTNEKLFF	TGTGCCAGCAGCCCCCGCGGGACCCTTGATACTAATGAAAAACTGTTTTTT
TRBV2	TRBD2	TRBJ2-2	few	CASSEESGSRELFF	TGTGCCAGCAGTGAAGAAAGCGGGAGCCGGGAGCTGTTTTTT
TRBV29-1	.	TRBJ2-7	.	CSVEDSLPPYEQYF	TGCAGCGTTGAAGATTCCCTTCCTCCCTACGAGCAGTACTTC
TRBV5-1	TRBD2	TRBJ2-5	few	CASSPTSPQETQYF	TGCGCCAGCAGCCCGACTAGCCCGCAAGAGACCCAGTACTTC